Listed below are T cell receptor beta chains from one sample, sequenced in a study of T cells in Graves' hyperthyroidism and ophthalmopathy. Using its own MiXCR run on the multiplex PCR reads, TCRdb lists one record per CDR3 protein. Of about 360,000 distinct CDR3 sequences in the sample, less than 15% were seen once. The specimen sequenced was blood. The receptors originated from a woman aged 18-29 years with Graves' hyperthyroidism. CDR3s include the opening cysteine and the closing phenylalanine or tryptophan. Fields, in order: D gene, J gene, V gene, clone size, CDR3 DNA, CDR3 protein. The D gene is left open where the match is weak. Some rows mark clone size as missing; the rest say once, few, many or name a class of expanded clone.

TRBD2 TRBJ2-3 TRBV20-1 once TGCAGTGCGGCAGGGACTAGCGGGATTAGCACAGATACGCAGTATTTT CSAAGTSGISTDTQYF
NA TRBJ2-6 TRBV11-3 few TGTGCCAGCAGCTTAGGAGTGAAGTCAGCCAACGTCCTGACTTTC CASSLGVKSANVLTF
NA TRBJ2-2 TRBV30 many TGTGCCTGGCGAGTATCGGTCTTAAACACCGGGGAGCTGTTTTTT CAWRVSVLNTGELFF
TRBD2 TRBJ2-1 TRBV6-1 many TGTGCCAGCAGTGAAGCGGAAGCGGGGGGGGCCAATGAGCAGTTCTTC CASSEAEAGGANEQFF
NA TRBJ2-7 TRBV6-2/TRBV6-3 many TGTGCCAGCAGTTACGCGAAGAATTTGGCGGAGATACACTCCTACGAGCAGTACTTC CASSYAKNLAEIHSYEQYF
TRBD1 TRBJ1-5 TRBV28 many TGTGCCAGCAGTTTTGTACAGGGGGGTCAGCCCCAGCATTTT CASSFVQGGQPQHF
NA TRBJ2-7 TRBV9 many TGTGCCAGCAGCGTTAATAGCCAGGCCTACGAGCAGTACTTC CASSVNSQAYEQYF
NA TRBJ1-5 TRBV19 many TGTGCCAGTACCCCGCAACTCGGGGTGAATCAGCCCCAGCATTTT CASTPQLGVNQPQHF
TRBD2 TRBJ2-3 TRBV7-3 few TGTGCCAGCAGCTTAACGCTAGCGGGGGGAACAGATACGCAGTATTTT CASSLTLAGGTDTQYF
NA TRBJ1-1 TRBV20-1 few TGCAGTGCTAGAGGCCTTGGGACACTAGTTATGAACACTGAAGCTTTCTTT CSARGLGTLVMNTEAFF
TRBD1 TRBJ2-6 TRBV12-3/TRBV12-4 many TGTGCCAGCCGGACAGGGAGCTCTGGGGCCAACGTCCTGACTTTC CASRTGSSGANVLTF
NA TRBJ1-2 TRBV19 NA TGTGCCGCCAGCGGGGAAAGACAGCAAACTTATGGCTACACCTTC CAASGERQQTYGYTF
TRBD2 TRBJ2-1 TRBV20-1 many TGCAGTGCCAGGGTTAGCGGGACCCTCTTGGAGCAGTTCTTC CSARVSGTLLEQFF
NA TRBJ2-6 TRBV5-4 NA TGTGCCAGCAGCTTGGACTATCCTGGGGCCAACGTCCTGACTTTC CASSLDYPGANVLTF
NA TRBJ1-2 TRBV25-1 NA TGTGCCAGCAGTCGTCAGGGGTGGGGCTATGGCTACACCTTC CASSRQGWGYGYTF
TRBD1 TRBJ2-3 TRBV7-9 many TGTGCCAGCAGCTACGACAGGGCCGCAGATACGCAGTATTTT CASSYDRAADTQYF
TRBD2 TRBJ2-1 TRBV15 NA TGTGCCACCAGCAGCAAGAGACTAGCGGGGGGGGGGAATGAGCAGTTCTTC CATSSKRLAGGGNEQFF
NA TRBJ1-3 TRBV19 NA TGTGCCAGTAGTCCCAAGACGGCTGGAAACACCATATATTTT CASSPKTAGNTIYF
NA TRBJ1-6 TRBV6-1 many TGTGCCAGCATAGTGGCAGGACGCGATTCACCCCTCCACTTT CASIVAGRDSPLHF
TRBD2 TRBJ2-7 TRBV2 many TGTGCCAGCAATCCGGGGGGGGGGAGGGAGCAGTACTTC CASNPGGGREQYF
NA TRBJ1-5 TRBV4-2 many TGTGCCAGCAGCCAAGATCATAACGAGAATCAGCCCCAGCATTTT CASSQDHNENQPQHF
NA TRBJ2-5 TRBV15 many TGTGCCACCAGCTGGACTAAAAACCGTAGAGAGACCCAGTACTTC CATSWTKNRRETQYF
NA TRBJ2-7 TRBV10-3 many TGTGCCATCAGGGATTCCTACGAGCAGTACTTC CAIRDSYEQYF
TRBD2 TRBJ2-3 TRBV4-1 NA TGCGCCAGCAGCCAAGAGTGGCAGCGGGGGTTCACAGATACGCAGTATTTT CASSQEWQRGFTDTQYF
TRBD2 TRBJ2-5 TRBV2 many TGTGCCAGCAGTGGAGCGGGACCTGAGACCCAGTACTTC CASSGAGPETQYF
NA TRBJ2-4 TRBV18 NA TGTGCCAGCTCTATGGATTTTTTTGGGCCAGCCAAAAACATTCAGTACTTC CASSMDFFGPAKNIQYF
NA TRBJ2-3 TRBV28 NA TGTGCCAGCAGTGACGGAGATACAACAGATACGCAGTATTTT CASSDGDTTDTQYF
NA TRBJ1-4 TRBV15 many TGTGCCACCAGCCAGGTTACAACTAATGAAAAACTGTTTTTT CATSQVTTNEKLFF
NA TRBJ1-1 TRBV18 many TGTGCCAGCTCACCCCAAACAGGGTTGAACACTGAAGCTTTCTTT CASSPQTGLNTEAFF
NA TRBJ2-1 TRBV7-2 NA TGTGCCAGCAGCTTAAGGCAGCGGGCGGGGAGTTCCTACAATGAGCAGTTCTTC CASSLRQRAGSSYNEQFF
NA TRBJ1-2 TRBV10-3 many TGTGCCATCAGTGAGGGGGCGTTCAACTATGGCTACACCTTC CAISEGAFNYGYTF
TRBD2 TRBJ2-2 TRBV20-1 many TGCAGTGCCTTCAAAGGACTAGCGCTACCTAACACCGGGGAGCTGTTTTTT CSAFKGLALPNTGELFF
NA TRBJ2-2 TRBV3-1 many TGTGCCAGCAGCCAATCCGACTTCTACACCGGGGAGCTGTTTTTT CASSQSDFYTGELFF
NA TRBJ1-5 TRBV6-2/TRBV6-3 many TGTGCCAGCAGTTCCTCCTGGGGGGGTGGGTATCAGCCCCAGCATTTT CASSSSWGGGYQPQHF
NA TRBJ2-5 TRBV29-1 many TGCAGCGTTGACGGAGGGGAGGGGGGTGAGACCCAGTACTTC CSVDGGEGGETQYF
TRBD1 TRBJ2-1 TRBV7-3 many TGTGCCAGCAGCTTAGCAGGGGGCTCCCAGTTCTTC CASSLAGGSQFF
TRBD1 TRBJ1-1 TRBV7-9 once TGTGCCAGCAGCGCGCCGGGGGGGGACAGGGGGCTGAACGCTGAAGCTTTCTTT CASSAPGGDRGLNAEAFF
NA TRBJ1-2 TRBV29-1 many TGCAGCGCACCCGCAGGAGGGCCGGGGTATGGCTACACCTTC CSAPAGGPGYGYTF
TRBD2 TRBJ2-3 TRBV9 many TGTGCCAGCAGCCCATCCTGGGTAGCGGGAGTTACAGATACGCAGTATTTT CASSPSWVAGVTDTQYF
NA TRBJ1-1 TRBV7-8 many TGTGCCAGCAGCTTACCAGAGGGAGTGGGGAACACTGAAGCTTTCTTT CASSLPEGVGNTEAFF
TRBD1 TRBJ2-7 TRBV20-1 many TGCAGTGCTAGACTTCAGGGGGCTTACGAGCAGTACTTC CSARLQGAYEQYF
NA TRBJ2-1 TRBV2 many TGTGCCAGCAACCCTCAACACCTCAATGAGCAGTTCTTC CASNPQHLNEQFF
NA TRBJ1-5 TRBV27 NA TGTGCCAGCAGGTCAAACAGGGCGGGGTACAATCAGCCCCAGCATTTT CASRSNRAGYNQPQHF
TRBD2 TRBJ2-3 TRBV6-1 few TGTGCCAGCAGTGAAGGGGGGGGGGGTTTAGATACGCAGTATTTT CASSEGGGGLDTQYF
NA TRBJ1-1 TRBV20-1 few TGCAGTGCTCAAGCCGGCCTGGGGCTCGGTCCTGAAGCTTTCTTT CSAQAGLGLGPEAFF
NA TRBJ2-5 TRBV20-1 many TGCAGTGCTAGATCGGTGGAGACCCAGTACTTC CSARSVETQYF
NA TRBJ2-7 TRBV4-1 few TGCGCCAGCTCAAAAACGGGGCAGTCCTACGAGCAGTACTTC CASSKTGQSYEQYF
NA TRBJ2-7 TRBV11-2 many TGTGCCAGCAGCCAAGGTCCCGTGCAGGGAAAAGGTTACGAGCAGTACTTC CASSQGPVQGKGYEQYF
NA TRBJ2-1 TRBV4-2 few TGTGCCAGCAGCCAAGAGAAAGGGGACTCCTACAATGAGCAGTTCTTC CASSQEKGDSYNEQFF
NA TRBJ1-1 TRBV7-2 NA TGTGCCAGCAGCTCGATGGACGCCGGGCTTACTGAAGCTTTCTTT CASSSMDAGLTEAFF
NA TRBJ2-7 TRBV6-2/TRBV6-3 NA TGTGCCAGCAGTTCTAGAGGGCACGAGCAGTACTTC CASSSRGHEQYF
TRBD2 TRBJ2-1 TRBV20-1 many TGCAGTGCTAGAGGGGGTAGCGGGGGGTTCCGCTCCTACAATGAGCAGTTCTTC CSARGGSGGFRSYNEQFF
TRBD1 TRBJ2-6 TRBV6-1 many TGTGCCAGCAGCCCCCCTCCGGGACAGGGGCTAACTGGGGCCAACGTCCTGACTTTC CASSPPPGQGLTGANVLTF
NA TRBJ1-3 TRBV19 few TGTGCCAGTAGTACTAGGCCTACGACAGGATCCGGAAACACCATATATTTT CASSTRPTTGSGNTIYF
NA TRBJ2-7 TRBV30 many TGTGCCTGGATGTCTAGCAGTTACGAGCAGTACTTC CAWMSSSYEQYF
NA TRBJ2-7 TRBV2 NA TGTGCCAGCAGTTCCCCAGGGGGGGGACGGACAGGGCCCTACGAGCAGTACTTC CASSSPGGGRTGPYEQYF